This TCR beta chain is drawn from a study of T cell repertoires in cytomegalovirus infection. Study-level background: CMV infection together with matching HLA type was indicated by public TCR beta signatures. Study-wide results and caveats: Dominating the ex vivo response were TCR beta clonotypes that were CMV-specific and HLA-C-restricted.

TCRdb reprocessed the reads via MiXCR and lists one record per CDR3 protein. Of hundreds of thousands of distinct CDR3 sequences in the sample, under 40% were seen once. This clonotype was counted only a few times. The antigen remains unidentified. Material for sequencing was PBMCs. This sequence was found in a human donor in good health (CMV status not recorded). Some clones in this sample may be carry-over from other donors' samples.

Here the CDR3 reads CASSFNSGTSRNTGELFF. As DNA, the CDR3 is TGTGCCAGCAGCTTTAATTCCGGGACTAGTCGGAACACCGGGGAGCTGTTTTTT. The chain uses TRBV7-2 and TRBJ2-2; 8 bases fit TRBD2. The germline gives CDR1 SGHTA, CDR2 FQGNSA. The CDR3 loop spans 18 amino acids. Trimming took 3 bases from V and 1 from J; bases not matched to a gene: 10.